The clone carrying this T cell receptor (beta chain) came up a few times. Its cognate antigen is unknown. TCRdb itself ran the RT-PCR reads through MiXCR, one entry per CDR3 protein. The top ten hold 11% of the sample, which has about 650,000 distinct CDR3 sequences, approximately 15% seen once. This sample was included in a study of response to subunit inactivated influenza vaccine. The J segment lost 7 bases and the V segment lost 5 bases, leaving 15 bases of the junction unmatched. The CDR3 has 16 residues. Germline assignment: CDR1 MNHEY and CDR2 SMNVEV (reference sequence). General study results and limits: Authors suggested each seasonal influenza vaccination recruits few new T cells.

V usage is TRBV27 and J usage is TRBJ2-3; 7 bases match TRBD2. The starting material was PBMCs from blood, obtained roughly 12 days after vaccination. The receptor was isolated from a man aged 50-60 years who received an inactivated influenza vaccine. Written as DNA, the CDR3 is TGTGCCAGCAGTCCACTACTAGCGACCTGGAAACATACGCAGTATTTT. It codes for CASSPLLATWKHTQYF.